Given below is one T cell receptor (beta chain) in context. This sample stems from a study of blood T cell repertoires in COVID-19. Study-wide context: Both acute and convalescent COVID-19 samples were obtained from the United States, Italy and Spain.

Original processing notes: Nucleated cell number was recorded as an estimate derived from reference gene primer amplification. Using immunoSEQ multiplex PCR, the repertoire was profiled, and TCRdb retains in-frame clones only, with some absent. V and J calls and clone size follow that table, whereas D and trimming were derived from the DNA. This repertoire shows roughly 220,000 clones, about nine tenths found once; its top ten account for more than 2.5%. Cohort 3 recovered donors had two negative PCRs, clearance, or symptom resolution. V was cut by 2 bases and J by 3 bases, with 16 bases left in between. There are 16 residues in the CDR3. The germline V gene encodes CDR1 SGHVS and CDR2 FNYEAQ.

The sample taken for sequencing was PBMCs or T cells enriched from blood (not recorded which). The receptor was isolated from a woman aged 25 to 39 who had recovered from COVID-19. The chain links TRBV7-6 to TRBJ1-1; D may be TRBD1 (6 bases). DNA for the CDR3: TGTGCCAGCAGCTTACCCCCCACAGGGCTAGACACTGAAGCTTTCTTT. It is translated as CASSLPPTGLDTEAFF.